Given below is one T cell receptor (beta chain) in context. The target antigen is unknown. The CDR3 has 15 amino acids. V lost 0 bases, J lost 2 bases, and 10 bases lay in between. Germline CDR1 is LGHNA and CDR2 is YNFKEQ. Profiling relied on immunoSEQ multiplex PCR, and the TCRdb table lists in-frame clones only, not all of them. Here the sample spans about 89,000 clones, more than 90% being singletons. The data were obtained in a study of graft-versus-host responses after intestinal transplantation. The wider study: Every recipient underwent anti-thymocyte globulin induction, then tacrolimus and steroids for three to four years.

The study's findings and limits: Marrow from the recipient contained GvH clones, some of which had appeared first in ileum or blood.

J is TRBJ2-5 and V is TRBV4-2, with D possibly TRBD2 on 5 matching bases. The origin of this receptor is a human donor who received an intestinal transplant. The material sequenced was unstimulated CD4+ T cells sorted from spleen or lymph node cells, taken before intestinal transplant. For the CDR3, the DNA is TGTGCCAGCAGCCAAGACGGGAAATCTCAAGAGACCCAGTACTTC. It specifies CASSQDGKSQETQYF.